This T cell receptor beta chain was recorded in a study of blood T cell repertoires in COVID-19. Across the whole study: Sites in the United States, Italy and Spain provided acute and convalescent COVID-19 samples. Sources were T cells, B-cell-depleted T cells, or PBMCs; the material itself was cDNA or gDNA.

This CDR3 spans 13 amino acids. Trimming at V came to 4 bases and at J to 5 bases, leaving 3 bases not matched to a gene. In germline, CDR1 is MNHNY, CDR2 SVGAGI (reference sequence). The assay was immunoSEQ multiplex PCR, and TCRdb's table has in-frame clones only and misses some. This sample has 100,000 or so clones, with about 87% found just once. The V gene is TRBV6-6, the J gene TRBJ2-5; TRBD2 matches 8 bases. The origin of this receptor is a man aged 55 to 70 with acute or convalescent COVID-19. Specimen: peripheral blood. CDR3 amino acids: CASSSTSGETQYF. As DNA, the CDR3 is TGTGCCAGCAGTTCTACTAGCGGTGAGACCCAGTACTTC.